This T cell receptor beta chain originates from a study of T cell responses to AZD1222 COVID-19 vaccine. Study details: Pooled samples include second doses given at about 4 or 12 weeks. Study results and caveats: Donors were chiefly white British, with a greater number of females, and clonal diversity was perhaps underestimated.

The data were produced by immunoSEQ multiplex PCR, yet TCRdb's version contains in-frame clones alone and is incomplete. The sample has tens of thousands of clones; roughly three quarters are singletons. The germline V and J ends were trimmed by 4 bases and 0 bases, with 7 bases remaining between them. The germline CDR1 and CDR2 sequences are PRHDT and FYEKMQ (reference sequence). The CDR3 extends over 14 amino acids. This clone was counted only a few times. The antigen is not known. This receptor was identified in an adult in good health. The chain links TRBV13 to TRBJ1-3; D ambiguous. The sample consisted of peripheral blood, taken on day 0 of AZD1222 vaccination. The CDR3 region has the DNA TGTGCCAGCAGCTCCTGGGACTCTGGAAACACCATATATTTT. Its protein product is CASSSWDSGNTIYF.